The clone carrying this T cell receptor beta chain appeared once. The data are from a study of shared clonotypes between healthy human individuals. TCRdb keeps only in-frame clones here, not all; method: immunoSEQ multiplex PCR. The sample shows 2 million to 2.5 million clones, 92% of them seen only once. V dropped 0 bases and J dropped 6 bases, with 8 bases sitting between them. Germline V lookup: CDR1 SGHRS, CDR2 YFSETQ. The CDR3 has 13 amino acids. Sequenced material: naive CD4+ T cells from PBMCs. Subset meaning: CD45RA+ positively selected. The TCR originated in a man between 18 and 35 years old in good health. Some clones in this sample may be carry-over from other donors' samples. The genes are TRBV5-1 and TRBJ2-3; D not certain. The CDR3 bases are TGCGCCAGCAGCTTGGATGGTCAGGATACGCAGTATTTT. Translated, it gives CASSLDGQDTQYF.